This paragraph reports one T cell receptor beta chain. Its antigen is as yet unknown. The sample contains more than one DNA sequence encoding this CDR3. This record comes from a study of shared clonotypes between healthy human individuals. CDR3 length: 12 residues. Per the germline V gene, CDR1 is SGHRS and CDR2 is YFSETQ. Trimming removed 0 bases from V and 3 bases from J, with 4 bases in between. Caucasian adults residing in Nashville, Tennessee made up all the donors. Method: immunoSEQ multiplex PCR; TCRdb's copy keeps in-frame clones and lacks some. The sample consists of roughly 500,000 clones, around 73% of them appearing once. Study-level points and caveats: Clonotype sharing among donors was expected to depend on sequencing depth. Since donors were few, the genetic and exposure-history diversity represented was limited. Investigators collected only blood, and repertoires in tissues likely differ.

The sample was PBMCs. This TCR was recovered from a woman between 35 and 50 years old in good health. Some clones in this sample may be carry-over from other donors' samples. The genes are TRBV5-1 and TRBJ2-7; no definite D call. CDR3 sequence reads: CASSLVGYEQYF. The CDR3 bases are TGCGCCAGCAGCTTGGTAGGCTACGAGCAGTACTTC. The whole variable domain, filled in from reference TRBV5-1 and TRBJ2-7, reads KAGVTQTPRYLIKTRGQQVTLSCSPISGHRSVSWYQQTPGQGLQFLFEYFSETQRNKGNFPGRFSGRQFSNSRSEMNVSTLELGDSALYLCASSLVGYEQYFGPGTRLTVT.